A selection of T cell receptor beta chains follows, all from one sample in a study of graft-versus-host responses after intestinal transplantation. Clones were read by immunoSEQ multiplex PCR, and TCRdb kept only the in-frame ones, dropping some. The sample records tens of thousands of clones, 90% to 95% being singletons. The source was PBMCs, collected about 120 weeks after a first intestinal transplant, on the day of a second. All receptors derive from a human patient who received an intestinal transplant, so some T cells may come from the graft donor. CDR3s include the opening cysteine and the closing phenylalanine or tryptophan. The D gene is left open where the match is weak. Size is stated for part of the rows, as once, few or many counts, or as a class when the clone is expanded.

v_call	clone_size	d_call	j_call	cdr3_nt	cdr3_aa
TRBV5-1	once	NA	TRBJ2-5	TGCGCCAGCAGCTTGAAACAGGGAGGGGAGACCCAGTACTTC	CASSLKQGGETQYF
TRBV5-5	NA	TRBD1	TRBJ1-6	TGTGCCAGCAGCAGAGGACAGGGGAATAATTCACCCCTCCACTTT	CASSRGQGNNSPLHF
TRBV13	NA	NA	TRBJ2-2	TGTGCCAGCAGCAATACCCCGAACACCGGGGAGCTGTTTTTT	CASSNTPNTGELFF
TRBV9	few	NA	TRBJ2-2	TGTGCCAGCAGCGTTAGAGGCGGGGAGCTGTTTTTT	CASSVRGGELFF
TRBV29-1	once	TRBD1	TRBJ1-5	TGCAGCGTTGAAGATCAGGGGGGTCAGCCCCAGCATTTT	CSVEDQGGQPQHF
TRBV5-1	NA	NA	TRBJ2-3	TGCGCCAGCAGCTTGGACGGGGATACGCAGTATTTT	CASSLDGDTQYF
TRBV19	NA	TRBD2	TRBJ2-7	TGTGCCAGTAGTATTCGGAGCGGGAGGTCGACCTACGAGCAGTACTTC	CASSIRSGRSTYEQYF
TRBV11-3	NA	NA	TRBJ1-1	TGTGCCAGCAGTTCCGGGAGGGAAGAAGCTTTCTTT	CASSSGREEAFF
TRBV2	NA	NA	TRBJ1-3	TGTGCCAGCACCGGGCTCCGGTCTGGAAACACCATATATTTT	CASTGLRSGNTIYF
TRBV28	NA	TRBD2	TRBJ2-3	TGTGCCAGCAGTTTGAAACTAGCGGGAGTGAGTGGGGCAGATACGCAGTATTTT	CASSLKLAGVSGADTQYF
TRBV18	NA	TRBD2	TRBJ2-5	TGTGCCAGCTCAGTGACTAGCCGGAAAGAGACCCAGTACTTC	CASSVTSRKETQYF
TRBV10-2	NA	NA	TRBJ2-3	TGCGCCAGCCAAGACGAGTCAGGGGCCTCTCAGACTGATCCTAGCACAGATACGCAGTATTTT	CASQDESGASQTDPSTDTQYF
TRBV6-5	NA	TRBD2	TRBJ2-1	TGTGCCAGCGGGACTAGCGGCAACAATGAGCAGTTCTTC	CASGTSGNNEQFF
TRBV6-5	once	TRBD2	TRBJ2-4	TGTGCCAGCAACCCAGGGAGGGACATTCAGTACTTC	CASNPGRDIQYF